Listed here are 22 T cell receptor beta chains from one sample, sequenced in a study of prognosis after radiotherapy for stage I lung cancer. Genomic DNA served as the source from which two-round multiplex PCR generated TCR beta CDR3 amplicons. First-round PCR, the initial amplification, used primers specific to each TRBV and TRBJ gene. TCRdb reprocessed the multiplex PCR reads via MiXCR and lists one record per CDR3 protein. The table shows 9,000 to 13,000 distinct CDR3 sequences, with roughly 51% occurring only once. Sequencing was performed on PBMCs, taken before or after stereotactic body radiation therapy (not recorded which). These receptors came from a donor aged 50 or older with non-small cell lung cancer.

The rearrangement links TRBV19 to TRBJ2-7; D gene ambiguous. The CDR3 extends over 13 amino acids. Germline CDR1 reads LNHDA; CDR2 reads SQIVND (reference sequence). The V gene lost 3 bases and the J gene lost 4 bases, with 10 bases spanning the gap. CDR3 coding DNA: TGTGCCAGTAGTATCATTGGCGGATACGAGCAGTACTTC. The encoded protein is CASSIIGGYEQYF.

The V gene is TRBV27, the J gene TRBJ1-6, with D maybe TRBD1 (6 bases). Per germline, CDR1 MNHEY and CDR2 SMNVEV (reference sequence). V dropped 6 bases and J dropped 7 bases, with 25 bases sitting between them. The CDR3 has 18 amino acids. DNA for the CDR3: TGTGCCAGCAGCCCAATGGGGTGGGCAGGGGTCTTGAATTCACCCCTCCACTTT. This translates into CASSPMGWAGVLNSPLHF.

The rearrangement joins TRBV10-3 to TRBJ2-1, with 7 bases that match TRBD1. The CDR3 runs to 13 residues. The V gene's germline CDR1 is ENHRY and CDR2 SYGVKD. J lost 8 bases, V lost 1 base, and 2 bases had no gene match. The CDR3 nucleotides are TGTGCCATCAGTGAGTACAGGGGCGATGAGCAGTTCTTC. This encodes CAISEYRGDEQFF.

This clonotype was seen many times. CDR3 coding DNA: TGCAGTGCTATACCGGTGGCTAGCGGGGTGAGAGATACGCAGTATTTT. This codes for CSAIPVASGVRDTQYF. This chain links TRBV20-1 with TRBJ2-3; 9 nucleotides align to TRBD2. The CDR3 has 16 residues. With 4 bases clipped from V and 5 bases from J, the junction kept 13 bases outside the gene matches. From germline, CDR1 is DFQATT and CDR2 SNEGSKA (reference sequence).

By its share, this clonotype is medium-sized (0.01 to 0.1%). The J gene is TRBJ1-4, the V gene TRBV25-1; TRBD1 aligns across 9 bases. Germline CDR1 is MGHDK and CDR2 is SYGVNS. The CDR3 has 15 residues. With V trimmed by 2 bases and J by 5 bases, 3 bases remained unmatched. CDR3 bases: TGTGCCAGCAGTGAACCGGGACAGGGAAATGAAAAACTGTTTTTT. It is translated as CASSEPGQGNEKLFF.

This clonotype has at least ten counts. The chain has TRBV7-9 and TRBJ2-4; 10 positions agree with TRBD2. The ends lost 1 base at V and 5 bases at J; junction bases unmatched: 14. The germline gives CDR1 SEHNR, CDR2 FQNEAQ (reference sequence). CDR3 size: 19 residues. The chain's CDR3 is CASSLGTSGFSSSQNIQYF. CDR3 coding DNA: TGTGCCAGCAGCTTAGGGACTAGCGGTTTCTCTAGTAGTCAAAACATTCAGTACTTC.

About this clonotype itself: The germline gene is not matched at one end of the junction; a read error may be the cause. This chain uses TRBV6-1 with TRBJ2-2, with 10 bases that match TRBD1. This CDR3 is built from 15 residues. From germline, CDR1 is MNHNS and CDR2 SASEGT. Here the CDR3 DNA reads TGTGCCAGCACAGGGGGGACAGGGGACACAGGGGAGCTGTTTTTT. This encodes CASTGGTGDTGELFF.

Within the sample, this clonotype is medium-sized. V and J are TRBV7-3 and TRBJ2-2; 15 nucleotides align to TRBD2. CDR3 size: 18 residues. The germline V gene has CDR1 SGHTA and CDR2 FQGTGA. V shed 5 bases and J 4 bases; nucleotides not matched to a gene: 8. The CDR3 region is CASSARGLAGGGTGELFF. The DNA of the CDR3 is TGTGCCAGCAGCGCCCGGGGACTAGCGGGAGGCGGCACCGGGGAGCTGTTTTTT. The whole variable domain, filled in from reference TRBV7-3 and TRBJ2-2, reads GAGVSQTPSNKVTEKGKYVELRCDPISGHTALYWYRQSLGQGPEFLIYFQGTGAADDSGLPNDRFFAVRPEGSVSTLKIQRTERGDSAVYLCASSARGLAGGGTGELFFGEGSRLTVL.

This clonotype was observed at least ten times. The gene calls are TRBV20-1 and TRBJ2-5, with D maybe TRBD1 (5 bases). This CDR3 region has 12 residues. From germline, CDR1 is DFQATT and CDR2 SNEGSKA (reference sequence). V lost 3 bases, J lost 1 base, and 6 bases lay in between. The CDR3 DNA reads as TGCAGTGCTAGCAGGGCCCAAGAGACCCAGTACTTC. As protein: CSASRAQETQYF.

By its share, this clonotype is medium-sized. The chain is built from TRBV7-2 and TRBJ2-7; a possible D gene is TRBD1 (7 bases). V gave up 7 bases and J gave up 0 bases, with 16 bases separating them. This CDR3 comprises 15 residues. Germline CDR1 is SGHTA and CDR2 is FQGNSA. In DNA form, the CDR3 reads TGTGCCAGCAACCCTACAGGGGACTCCTCCTACGAGCAGTACTTC. This gives the protein CASNPTGDSSYEQYF. Using reference TRBV7-2 and TRBJ2-7 for the parts outside the CDR3, the full variable domain is GAGVSQSPSNKVTEKGKDVELRCDPISGHTALYWYRQSLGQGLEFLIYFQGNSAPDKSGLPSDRFSAERTGGSVSTLTIQRTQQEDSAVYLCASNPTGDSSYEQYFGPGTRLTVT.

This chain uses TRBV11-1 with TRBJ2-3, with D possibly TRBD1 on 7 matching bases. The CDR3 extends over 16 amino acids. Germline CDR1 reads SGHAT; CDR2 reads FQDESV (reference sequence). Trimming pared 5 bases from V and 4 bases from J, leaving 19 bases between. The CDR3 region is CASSVGGGVDSDTQYF. The CDR3 region has the DNA TGTGCCAGCAGCGTAGGGGGCGGGGTTGATTCAGATACGCAGTATTTT.

Concerning this clonotype: A much larger clone differs by one base, so this may be a read error. CDR3 amino acids: CASSLLAGVRETQYF. CDR3 nucleotide sequence: TGCGCCAGCAGCCTACTAGCGGGAGTGAGAGAGACCCAGTACTTC. The chain employs TRBV4-3 and TRBJ2-5, with TRBD2 matching 11 bases. The germline CDR1 and CDR2 sequences are LGHNA and YSLEER. V gave up 4 bases and J gave up 4 bases; unmatched junction bases: 5. This CDR3 is 15 amino acids long.

The chain couples TRBV12-3 or TRBV12-4 to TRBJ1-5; a possible D gene is TRBD1 (6 bases). This CDR3 region has 16 residues. V dropped 6 bases and J dropped 4 bases, with 19 bases sitting between them. CDR3 DNA sequence: TGTGCCAGCAGCCTCCATGGGGGGGGGGCAAATCAGCCCCAGCATTTT. This encodes CASSLHGGGANQPQHF.

Here the CDR3 DNA reads TGTGCCAGCATCCCAGAACGGGGGACTAATGAAAAACTGTTTTTT. Residues: CASIPERGTNEKLFF. The chain recombines TRBV6-1 with TRBJ1-4, with D maybe TRBD1 (5 bases). The germline gives CDR1 MNHNS, CDR2 SASEGT. The CDR3 is made up of 15 amino acids. Trimming shortened V by 7 bases and J by 2 bases, and 14 bases separated the two germline ends.

This chain connects TRBV6-2 or TRBV6-3 to TRBJ2-5; maybe TRBD2 (6 bases). V gave up 8 bases and J gave up 2 bases, with 15 bases separating them. CDR3 length equals 14 residues. Looked up from germline, CDR1 is MNHEY and CDR2 is SVGEGT. DNA for the CDR3: TGTGCCAGCGAGGCGGGGTGGGGGCAAGAGACCCAGTACTTC. Amino acids: CASEAGWGQETQYF.

A remark on this clonotype: A read error is likely here: a far larger clone is one base away. This chain joins TRBV6-4 and TRBJ1-1; the match to TRBD2 covers 8 bases. The assigned J gene may be wrong: the sequence end matches TRBJ2-3 better. Germline V gene data show CDR1 as MRHNA and CDR2 as SNTAGT. The CDR3 runs 14 residues. CDR3: CASFLAGWLDTQYF. In nucleotides, the CDR3 is TGTGCCAGCTTCTTAGCGGGGTGGTTAGATACGCAGTATTTT.

The chain has TRBV5-1 and TRBJ2-3; D is ambiguous. Germline V CDR1 and CDR2: SGHRS, YFSETQ. The CDR3 extends over 12 amino acids. The germline V and J ends were trimmed by 1 base and 2 bases, with 2 bases remaining between them. This CDR3 reads CASSLTTDTQYF. The CDR3 DNA reads TGCGCCAGCAGCTTGACCACAGATACGCAGTATTTT.

The chain links TRBV20-1 to TRBJ2-7, with 9 positions matching TRBD2. V trimming: 3 bases; J trimming: 6 bases; junction bases outside the gene matches: 9. Germline CDR1 DFQATT, CDR2 SNEGSKA (reference sequence). The CDR3 sequence is 14 residues long. This CDR3 reads CSARALAGLFEQYF. The CDR3, as DNA: TGCAGTGCTAGGGCTCTAGCGGGACTATTCGAGCAGTACTTC.

By sample fraction, this clonotype is medium-sized. V gene TRBV30 combines with J gene TRBJ2-7; 9 bases agree with TRBD1. The germline V gene encodes CDR1 GTSNPN and CDR2 SVGIG (reference sequence). This CDR3 comprises 15 residues. With 1 base clipped from V and 2 bases from J, the junction kept 6 bases outside the gene matches. CDR3 nucleotides: TGTGCCTGGAGTGCCGGGACAGGGTCTACCTACGAGCAGTACTTC. Its translation: CAWSAGTGSTYEQYF.

About this clonotype itself: A read error is the likely source, as a far larger clone sits one nucleotide away. The rearrangement joins TRBV6-2 or TRBV6-3 to TRBJ1-6; unclear D gene. Germline V gene sequence: CDR1 MNHEY, CDR2 SVGEGT. The ends were cut back, 5 bases at V and 10 bases at J, with 15 bases in the middle. This CDR3 has 14 residues. The CDR3 protein is CASSDLSKGSPLHF. The CDR3 region has the DNA TGTGCCAGCAGTGACCTTTCGAAAGGGTCACCCCTCCACTTT.

This rearrangement joins TRBV6-1 to TRBJ2-5, with 12 nucleotides matching TRBD2. The CDR3 consists of 13 residues. Trimming at V came to 6 bases and at J to 5 bases, leaving 1 base not matched to a gene. The germline CDR1 and CDR2 sequences are MNHNS and SASEGT. The DNA of the CDR3 is TGTGCCAGCAGGCTAGCGGGGGGGGAGACCCAGTACTTC. Protein product: CASRLAGGETQYF.

About this clonotype: A read error may account for a junction end that differs from germline. This chain joins TRBV29-1 and TRBJ1-5; no definite D call. Germline values: CDR1 SQVTM, CDR2 ANQGSEA. The length of the CDR3 is 14 residues. CDR3 residues: CSLEVTLGNHPQHF. The CDR3 DNA sequence: TGCAGCCTCGAGGTGACGCTCGGCAATCATCCCCAGCATTTT.